The present TCR beta chain was sequenced within a study of T-cell reconstitution after alpha-beta-depleted transplantation in children. General observations from the study: T cells produced anew were the main source of T-cell counts and diversity one year after transplant. Roughly two months post-transplant, alpha-beta T cells reportedly originated from several hundred graft clones that had expanded.

The library targeted TCRbeta and was prepared with unique molecular identifiers. TCRdb independently ran MiXCR on the PCR reads; one entry per CDR3 protein. The table shows roughly 500,000 distinct CDR3 sequences, with about 10% occurring only once. Points on this clonotype: The antigen is unknown.

The sequence derives from a child aged 2 to 15 with inherited bone marrow failure, due to receive a stem cell transplant. The sequencing used PBMCs, collected before TCRalphabeta/CD19-depleted stem cell transplant.

The CDR3 nucleotides are TGTGCCAGCAGCTTCGGGCACGGTGGACAGCCCCAGCATTTT. Residues: CASSFGHGGQPQHF. The chain couples TRBV7-9 to TRBJ1-5, with no clear D. Trimming removed 3 bases from V and 7 bases from J, with 13 bases in between. This CDR3 has 14 residues. Germline CDR1 is SEHNR and CDR2 is FQNEAQ (reference sequence).